The text below deals with one TCR beta chain. Its antigen is as yet unknown. Described treatment: oral pan-JAK inhibitor, 5-10 mg twice daily. Following extraction, RNA underwent reverse transcription to cDNA, which served as the sequencing template. Data came from immunoSEQ multiplex PCR; TCRdb stores just in-frame clones and leaves some out. The table shows 130,000 or so clones, with 85% to 90% occurring only once. This CDR3 spans 15 amino acids. V was shortened by 5 bases and J by 1 base, with 15 bases between the two germline ends. Germline V gene lookup returns CDR1 SGHAT and CDR2 FQDESV (reference sequence). The data are from a study of CD8+ T cells in alopecia areata. Notes on the study in general: Many expanded lesional clones remained in scalp and blood on tofacitinib.

The TCR sequence derives from a human donor with alopecia areata. Sequencing was performed on CD8+ T cells sorted from blood, taken at week 4, from a patient treated with tofacitinib. The chain is built from TRBV11-1 and TRBJ2-7; D possibly matches TRBD1 or TRBD2 (5 bases each). CDR3 nucleotide sequence: TGTGCCAGCAGCGACCATGGGGACGCATCCTACGAGCAGTACTTC. It is translated as CASSDHGDASYEQYF.